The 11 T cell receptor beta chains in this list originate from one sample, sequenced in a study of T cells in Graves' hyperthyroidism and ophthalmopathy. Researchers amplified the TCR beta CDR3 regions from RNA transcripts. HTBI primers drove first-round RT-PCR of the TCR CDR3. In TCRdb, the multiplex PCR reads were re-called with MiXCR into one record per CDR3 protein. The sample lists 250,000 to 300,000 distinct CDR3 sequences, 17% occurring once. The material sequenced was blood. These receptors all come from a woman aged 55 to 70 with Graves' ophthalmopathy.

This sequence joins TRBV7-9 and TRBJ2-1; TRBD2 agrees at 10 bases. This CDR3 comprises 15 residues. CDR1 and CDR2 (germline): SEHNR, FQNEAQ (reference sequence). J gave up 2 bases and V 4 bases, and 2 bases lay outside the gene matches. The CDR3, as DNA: TGTGCCAGCAGCTCACTAGCGGGGACCTACAATGAGCAGTTCTTC. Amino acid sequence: CASSSLAGTYNEQFF. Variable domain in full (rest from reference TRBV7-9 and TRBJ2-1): DTGVSQNPRHKITKRGQNVTFRCDPISEHNRLYWYRQTLGQGPEFLTYFQNEAQLEKSRLLSDRFSAERPKGSFSTLEIQRTEQGDSAMYLCASSSLAGTYNEQFFGPGTRLTVL.

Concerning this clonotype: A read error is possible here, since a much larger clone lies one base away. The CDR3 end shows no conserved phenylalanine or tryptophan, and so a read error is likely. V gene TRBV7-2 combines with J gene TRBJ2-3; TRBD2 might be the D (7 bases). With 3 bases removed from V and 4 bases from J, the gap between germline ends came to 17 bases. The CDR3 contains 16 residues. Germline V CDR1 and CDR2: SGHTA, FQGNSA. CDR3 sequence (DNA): TGTGCCAGCAGCTTTGCGGGGGCCCCGGGGGCAGATACGCAGTATTCT. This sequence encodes CASSFAGAPGADTQYS.

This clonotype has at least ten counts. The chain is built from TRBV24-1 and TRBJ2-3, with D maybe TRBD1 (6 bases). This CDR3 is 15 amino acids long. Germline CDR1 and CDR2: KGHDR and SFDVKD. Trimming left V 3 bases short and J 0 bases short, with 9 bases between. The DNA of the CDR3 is TGTGCCACCAGTGATCCCGGGACAAGCACAGATACGCAGTATTTT. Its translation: CATSDPGTSTDTQYF.

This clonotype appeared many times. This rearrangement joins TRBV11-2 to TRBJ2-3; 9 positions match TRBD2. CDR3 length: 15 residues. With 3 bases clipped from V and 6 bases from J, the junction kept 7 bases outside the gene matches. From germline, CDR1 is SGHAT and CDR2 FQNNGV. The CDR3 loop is CASSLSSGADDTQYF. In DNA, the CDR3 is TGTGCCAGCAGCTTGTCTAGCGGGGCTGATGATACGCAGTATTTT.

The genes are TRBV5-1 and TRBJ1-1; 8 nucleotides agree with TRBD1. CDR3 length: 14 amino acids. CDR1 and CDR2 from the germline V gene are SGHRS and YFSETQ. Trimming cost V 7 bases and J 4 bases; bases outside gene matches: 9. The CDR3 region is CASSEQGAATEAFF. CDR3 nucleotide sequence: TGCGCCAGCTCCGAGCAGGGGGCCGCCACTGAAGCTTTCTTT.

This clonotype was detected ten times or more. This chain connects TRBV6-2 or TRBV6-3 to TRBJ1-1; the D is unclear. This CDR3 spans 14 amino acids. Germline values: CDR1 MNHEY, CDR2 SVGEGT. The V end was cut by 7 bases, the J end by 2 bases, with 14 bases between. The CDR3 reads CASTPAGSNTEAFF. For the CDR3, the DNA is TGTGCCAGCACCCCGGCGGGCTCAAACACTGAAGCTTTCTTT.

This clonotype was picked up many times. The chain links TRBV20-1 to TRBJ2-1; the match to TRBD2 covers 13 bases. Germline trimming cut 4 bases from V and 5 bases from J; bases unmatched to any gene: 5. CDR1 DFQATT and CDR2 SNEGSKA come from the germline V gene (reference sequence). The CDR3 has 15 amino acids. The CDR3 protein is CSAKGLAGRDNEQFF. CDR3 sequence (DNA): TGCAGTGCTAAGGGACTAGCGGGGCGAGACAATGAGCAGTTCTTC.

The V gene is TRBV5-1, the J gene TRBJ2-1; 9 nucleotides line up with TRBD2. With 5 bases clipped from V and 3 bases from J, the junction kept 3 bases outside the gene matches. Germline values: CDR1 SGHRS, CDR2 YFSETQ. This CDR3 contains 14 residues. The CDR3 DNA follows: TGCGCCAGCAGGTCACTAGCGGGCTACAATGAGCAGTTCTTC. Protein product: CASRSLAGYNEQFF. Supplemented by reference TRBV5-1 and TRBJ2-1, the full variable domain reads KAGVTQTPRYLIKTRGQQVTLSCSPISGHRSVSWYQQTPGQGLQFLFEYFSETQRNKGNFPGRFSGRQFSNSRSEMNVSTLELGDSALYLCASRSLAGYNEQFFGPGTRLTVL.

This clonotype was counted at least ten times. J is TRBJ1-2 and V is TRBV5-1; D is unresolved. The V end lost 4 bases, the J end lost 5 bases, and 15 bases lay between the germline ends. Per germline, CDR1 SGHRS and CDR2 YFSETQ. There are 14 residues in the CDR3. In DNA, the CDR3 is TGCGCCAGCAGCCTCCCCCCCCCGATGTATGGCTACACCTTC. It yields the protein CASSLPPPMYGYTF. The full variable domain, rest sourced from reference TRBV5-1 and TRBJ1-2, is KAGVTQTPRYLIKTRGQQVTLSCSPISGHRSVSWYQQTPGQGLQFLFEYFSETQRNKGNFPGRFSGRQFSNSRSEMNVSTLELGDSALYLCASSLPPPMYGYTFGSGTRLTVV.

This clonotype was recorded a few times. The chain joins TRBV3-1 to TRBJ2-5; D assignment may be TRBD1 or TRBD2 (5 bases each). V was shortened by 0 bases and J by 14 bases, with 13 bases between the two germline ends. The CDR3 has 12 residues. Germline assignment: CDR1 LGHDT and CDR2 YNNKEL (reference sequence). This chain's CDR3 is CASSQEGVRPYF. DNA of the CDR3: TGTGCCAGCAGCCAAGAGGGGGTCCGTCCTTACTTC.

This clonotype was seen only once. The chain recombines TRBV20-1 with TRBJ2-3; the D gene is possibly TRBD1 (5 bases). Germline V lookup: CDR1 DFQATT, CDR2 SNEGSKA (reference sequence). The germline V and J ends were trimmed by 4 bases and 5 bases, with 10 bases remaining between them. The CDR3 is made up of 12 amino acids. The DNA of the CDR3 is TGCAGTGCTATCAGGGCCGGAGATACGCAGTATTTT. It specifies CSAIRAGDTQYF.